These 23 T cell receptor beta chains originate from one sample sequenced in a study of cytotoxic CD8 clonotypes in ibrutinib-treated CLL. The table came from immunoSEQ multiplex PCR; TCRdb's copy has only in-frame clones and leaves some out. The table lists over 150,000 clones, approximately 72% of them singletons. This sample comprised PBMCs, obtained after 24 months of ibrutinib treatment. The receptors shown here come from a human donor with chronic lymphocytic leukemia.

The chain carries TRBV15 and TRBJ2-2; unclear D gene. V was trimmed by 3 bases and J by 2 bases, leaving 7 bases between them. Germline assignment: CDR1 LNHNV and CDR2 YYDKDF (reference sequence). The CDR3 totals 14 residues. In DNA form, the CDR3 reads TGTGCCACCAGCAGGGACCTCAACACCGGGGAGCTGTTTTTT. Its protein is CATSRDLNTGELFF.

The chain couples TRBV27 to TRBJ2-7; 7 bases are a match to TRBD1. The V segment lost 8 bases and the J segment 3 bases; nucleotides outside the gene matches: 7. The CDR3 is 13 residues long. Germline-derived CDR1 and CDR2 are MNHEY and SMNVEV (reference sequence). The chain's CDR3 is CASRYSGGYEQYF. In DNA form, the CDR3 reads TGTGCCAGCCGATATTCAGGGGGCTACGAGCAGTACTTC.

The table lists this clone with a count of one. The V call is TRBV5-6, the J call TRBJ2-3; D might be TRBD1 (6 bases). V was cut by 6 bases and J by 2 bases, with 16 bases left in between. There are 15 residues in the CDR3. Germline V gene data show CDR1 as SGHDT and CDR2 as YYEEEE. The CDR3 sequence is CASIKGGQHTDTQYF. The CDR3 DNA sequence: TGTGCCAGCATAAAGGGTGGACAGCACACAGATACGCAGTATTTT.

This sequence joins TRBV25-1 and TRBJ2-7, with 7 nucleotides matching TRBD1. V shed 9 bases, J shed 6 bases, and the junction held 14 bases outside the gene matches. CDR1 is MGHDK and CDR2 is SYGVNS in the germline V gene. CDR3 length: 14 residues. CDR3 amino acids: CARGDREGAFEQYF. CDR3 nucleotides: TGTGCCAGGGGGGATCGAGAGGGGGCCTTCGAGCAGTACTTC.

The rearrangement links TRBV7-2 to TRBJ2-7; no reliable D call. Trimming stripped 1 base from V and 0 bases from J, with 10 bases between. Germline values: CDR1 SGHTA, CDR2 FQGNSA. CDR3 size: 15 residues. CDR3 nucleotide sequence: TGTGCCAGCAGCTTAGTTACCGGGTCCTCCTACGAGCAGTACTTC. Amino acid sequence: CASSLVTGSSYEQYF.

This clone appeared once. This chain uses TRBV30 with TRBJ2-3, with 7 positions matching TRBD2. Trimming cost V 2 bases and J 8 bases; bases outside gene matches: 16. The germline CDR1 and CDR2 sequences are GTSNPN and SVGIG (reference sequence). This CDR3 comprises 16 residues. The CDR3 sequence: CAWSRRPSGLTGTQYF. DNA of the CDR3: TGTGCCTGGAGTAGGCGGCCTAGCGGTTTAACGGGTACGCAGTATTTT. Variable domain in full (rest from reference TRBV30 and TRBJ2-3): SQTIHQWPATLVQPVGSPLSLECTVEGTSNPNLYWYRQAAGRGLQLLFYSVGIGQISSEVPQNLSASRPQDRQFILSSKKLLLSDSGFYLCAWSRRPSGLTGTQYFGPGTRLTVL.

The genes are TRBV6-1 and TRBJ2-3, with 7 bases aligning to TRBD1. The CDR3 contains 17 residues. V shed 4 bases and J 4 bases; nucleotides not matched to a gene: 14. The germline gives CDR1 MNHNS, CDR2 SASEGT. Written as DNA, the CDR3 is TGTGCCAGCAGTGTGAGACAGGGCCATAAAGGGGCAGATACGCAGTATTTT. This codes for CASSVRQGHKGADTQYF.

The J gene is TRBJ1-2, the V gene TRBV2, with D perhaps matching TRBD1 (5 bases). Germline values: CDR1 SNHLY, CDR2 FYNNEI. The CDR3 is 13 amino acids. V was clipped by 8 bases and J by 0 bases, with 10 bases between them. The CDR3 region has the DNA TGTGCCAGCTCGGGGGTACCTAACTATGGCTACACCTTC. Translated, it gives CASSGVPNYGYTF.

V usage is TRBV28 and J usage is TRBJ2-1; unclear D gene. The CDR3 runs 15 residues. Trimming stripped 6 bases from V and 0 bases from J, with 12 bases between. Per germline, CDR1 MDHEN and CDR2 SYDVKM. The CDR3 DNA follows: TGTGCCAGCAGATTGACATCGAGCTCCTACAATGAGCAGTTCTTC. This sequence encodes CASRLTSSSYNEQFF.

V gene TRBV5-1 combines with J gene TRBJ2-7, with no clear D. Germline CDR1 SGHRS, CDR2 YFSETQ. The V and J ends lost 5 bases and 2 bases respectively, with 20 bases between them. The CDR3 covers 16 residues. The CDR3: CASRNHRADTTYEQYF. CDR3 sequence (DNA): TGCGCCAGCAGGAACCATCGGGCGGATACAACCTACGAGCAGTACTTC.

The V gene is TRBV18, the J gene TRBJ2-1; TRBD2 agrees at 8 bases. This CDR3 is built from 17 residues. J lost 2 bases, V lost 3 bases, and 9 bases had no gene match. Germline-derived CDR1 and CDR2 are KGHSH and LQKENI. The CDR3 reads CASSPLSAGGPYNEQFF. The CDR3 nucleotides read TGTGCCAGCTCACCTTTAAGCGCGGGAGGACCCTACAATGAGCAGTTCTTC.

This clone has only a few counts. The rearrangement uses TRBV30 and TRBJ2-7, with D perhaps given as TRBD1 or TRBD2 (6 bases each). V shed 6 bases and J shed 7 bases, with 25 bases lying between them. This CDR3 region has 15 residues. Germline-derived CDR1 and CDR2 are GTSNPN and SVGIG (reference sequence). The CDR3 is CACDMRDTAPGEQYF. The CDR3 DNA sequence: TGTGCCTGCGATATGCGGGACACCGCTCCGGGGGAGCAGTACTTC. Complete variable domain (other parts from reference TRBV30 and TRBJ2-7): SQTIHQWPATLVQPVGSPLSLECTVEGTSNPNLYWYRQAAGRGLQLLFYSVGIGQISSEVPQNLSASRPQDRQFILSSKKLLLSDSGFYLCACDMRDTAPGEQYFGPGTRLTVT.

The rearrangement links TRBV10-3 to TRBJ1-2, with D possibly matching TRBD1 (6 bases). The CDR3 extends over 15 amino acids. Deletions cut 4 bases from V and 2 bases from J, with 14 bases between. Germline loops: CDR1 ENHRY, CDR2 SYGVKD. The CDR3, as DNA: TGTGCCATCAGTGTGCCGGGGGCGCGGAACTATGGCTACACCTTC. This encodes CAISVPGARNYGYTF.

The chain uses TRBV7-2 and TRBJ2-7; D uncertain. V lost 1 base to trimming and J lost 3 bases, with 10 bases between them. The length of the CDR3 is 14 residues. Germline values: CDR1 SGHTA, CDR2 FQGNSA. Here the CDR3 DNA reads TGTGCCAGCAGCTTAGTAGGGCTCAGCTACGAGCAGTACTTC. Translating gives CASSLVGLSYEQYF.

The V gene is TRBV28, the J gene TRBJ1-2; weak D call: TRBD1 (5 bases). The CDR3 has 15 amino acids. Trimming cost V 6 bases and J 6 bases, with 20 bases left between them. CDR1 and CDR2 from the germline V gene are MDHEN and SYDVKM. CDR3 amino acids: CASREDNTASDGYTF. The CDR3, as DNA: TGTGCCAGCAGGGAGGACAATACGGCGTCCGATGGCTACACCTTC.

The rearrangement uses TRBV28 and TRBJ1-2; TRBD1 agrees at 7 bases. The V segment lost 2 bases and the J segment 5 bases; nucleotides outside the gene matches: 5. The CDR3 loop spans 14 amino acids. Per the germline V gene, CDR1 is MDHEN and CDR2 is SYDVKM. The DNA for the CDR3 is TGTGCCAGCAGTTTAACAGGGGTGTTATATGGCTACACCTTC. Translation gives CASSLTGVLYGYTF.

The V and J genes are TRBV5-4 and TRBJ2-2; D gene ambiguous. The CDR3 length is 14 residues. Germline loops: CDR1 SGHNT, CDR2 YYREEE (reference sequence). Trimming removed 6 bases from V and 2 bases from J, with 11 bases in between. CDR3 nucleotide sequence: TGTGCCAGCACCAGAGATGCCAACACCGGGGAGCTGTTTTTT. This codes for CASTRDANTGELFF.

This clone showed up just a few times. The chain has TRBV2 and TRBJ1-4; possible D gene TRBD1, 5 bases. The germline V and J ends were trimmed by 1 base and 8 bases, with 20 bases remaining between them. The CDR3 extends over 17 amino acids. Germline-derived CDR1 and CDR2 are SNHLY and FYNNEI. Here the CDR3 reads CASSEGGWGRVGEKLFF. Written as DNA, the CDR3 is TGTGCCAGCAGTGAAGGGGGATGGGGCAGGGTAGGCGAAAAACTGTTTTTT.

The V and J genes are TRBV7-2 and TRBJ1-5; no firm D call. V was cut by 4 bases and J by 7 bases, with 11 bases left in between. This CDR3 spans 13 amino acids. Germline V CDR1 and CDR2: SGHTA, FQGNSA. The chain's CDR3 is CASSSPPDQPQHF. The CDR3 coding sequence is TGTGCCAGCAGCTCCCCCCCGGACCAGCCCCAGCATTTT.

This clone was found a few times. V gene TRBV28 combines with J gene TRBJ1-1, with D perhaps TRBD1 (5 bases). The length of the CDR3 is 17 residues. V was clipped by 2 bases and J by 4 bases, with 20 bases between them. Germline V CDR1 and CDR2: MDHEN, SYDVKM. The CDR3 DNA follows: TGTGCCAGCAGTTTACTGGGGCATCCAGACGAAGGCACTGAAGCTTTCTTT. This codes for CASSLLGHPDEGTEAFF. Full variable domain (remainder filled in from reference TRBV28 and TRBJ1-1): DVKVTQSSRYLVKRTGEKVFLECVQDMDHENMFWYRQDPGLGLRLIYFSYDVKMKEKGDIPEGYSVSREKKERFSLILESASTNQTSMYLCASSLLGHPDEGTEAFFGQGTRLTVV.

This clone has just a few counts. The genes are TRBV27 and TRBJ2-3, with TRBD2 matching 10 bases. CDR1 is MNHEY and CDR2 is SMNVEV in the germline V gene (reference sequence). V lost 5 bases to trimming and J lost 1 base; unmatched junction nucleotides: 3. CDR3 length equals 15 residues. CDR3 residues: CASSTLAGGTDTQYF. DNA for the CDR3: TGTGCCAGCAGTACCCTAGCGGGAGGCACAGATACGCAGTATTTT.

V usage is TRBV15 and J usage is TRBJ2-1; TRBD2 might be the D (6 bases). CDR1 is LNHNV and CDR2 is YYDKDF in the germline V gene (reference sequence). The V end lost 5 bases, the J end lost 3 bases, and 11 bases lay between the germline ends. This CDR3 has 14 residues. CDR3 region: CATSGDFYYNEQFF. CDR3 nucleotides: TGTGCCACCAGCGGGGACTTCTACTACAATGAGCAGTTCTTC.

The rearrangement joins TRBV30 to TRBJ1-2, with TRBD1 matching 10 bases. From germline, CDR1 is GTSNPN and CDR2 SVGIG (reference sequence). V was clipped by 4 bases and J by 5 bases; unmatched bases: 13. The CDR3 has 16 residues. The CDR3 protein is CAWNGGTGELLYGYTF. CDR3 nucleotide sequence: TGTGCCTGGAATGGGGGGACAGGGGAGCTATTATATGGCTACACCTTC.